The 32 T cell receptor beta chains given below trace back to one sample, sequenced in a study of CD8+CD57+ T cells in acquired aplastic anemia. TCR beta VDJ and CDR3 were profiled, and genomic DNA was the template. MiXCR was run by TCRdb on the reads, yielding one entry per CDR3 protein. The table includes under 200,000 distinct CDR3 sequences, 48% detected once. In patients chosen for sequencing, flow cytometry had shown CD8+CD57+ cell expansion. The specimen sequenced was sorted CD4+, CD8+, or CD8+CD57+ T cells (not recorded which) from PBMCs. The receptors shown here come from a human donor with aplastic anemia.

The chain links TRBV2 to TRBJ2-7, with a tentative D call TRBD1 (5 bases). Looked up from germline, CDR1 is SNHLY and CDR2 is FYNNEI. Trimming took 6 bases from V and 5 from J, leaving 14 bases between them. CDR3 length: 13 amino acids. The CDR3 spells CASRGQGDNEQYF. CDR3 DNA: TGTGCCAGCAGGGGGCAGGGTGATAACGAGCAGTACTTC.

This clonotype was counted between two and nine times. J is TRBJ1-5 and V is TRBV29-1; D is perhaps TRBD1 (5 bases). Trimming removed 6 bases from V and 3 bases from J, with 18 bases in between. From germline, CDR1 is SQVTM and CDR2 ANQGSEA. This CDR3 region has 15 residues. CDR3: CSVAHGTGHNQPQHF. DNA for the CDR3: TGCAGCGTCGCACACGGGACGGGCCACAATCAGCCCCAGCATTTT.

The chain recombines TRBV29-1 with TRBJ1-4, with a tentative D call TRBD1 (5 bases). Per the germline V gene, CDR1 is SQVTM and CDR2 is ANQGSEA. V dropped 8 bases and J dropped 8 bases, with 9 bases sitting between them. The CDR3 length is 10 residues. As DNA, the CDR3 is TGCAGCTATGGGGCAGAAAAACTGTTTTTT. This codes for CSYGAEKLFF.

This clonotype was observed at least ten times. The V call is TRBV19, the J call TRBJ2-3; D is unresolved. Trimming left V 3 bases short and J 4 bases short, with 11 bases between. CDR3 length: 14 amino acids. Germline values: CDR1 LNHDA, CDR2 SQIVND (reference sequence). The chain's CDR3 is CASSIHLSSDTQYF. The DNA of the CDR3 is TGTGCCAGTAGTATCCACTTGAGCTCAGATACGCAGTATTTT.

The chain uses TRBV20-1 and TRBJ2-2, with 8 nucleotides matching TRBD2. V trimming: 5 bases; J trimming: 0 bases; junction bases outside the gene matches: 2. This CDR3 region has 14 residues. The V gene's germline CDR1 is DFQATT and CDR2 SNEGSKA (reference sequence). CDR3 nucleotides: TGCAGTGCTCCGGGACTAGCGAACACCGGGGAGCTGTTTTTT. This encodes CSAPGLANTGELFF.

This sequence joins TRBV11-2 and TRBJ2-5, with D possibly matching TRBD2 (5 bases). From germline, CDR1 is SGHAT and CDR2 FQNNGV. Trimming pared 5 bases from V and 8 bases from J, leaving 30 bases between. CDR3 size: 18 residues. The CDR3 spells CASSPPGGLGSLLLTQYF. CDR3 sequence (DNA): TGTGCCAGCAGCCCCCCTGGAGGACTGGGGTCTCTTTTGCTTACCCAGTACTTC.

This clonotype was seen many times. V gene TRBV27 combines with J gene TRBJ2-7, with TRBD2 matching 9 bases. The trim removed 0 bases at V and 3 bases at J, leaving 6 bases unmatched. The CDR3 loop spans 16 amino acids. Germline CDR1 reads MNHEY; CDR2 reads SMNVEV (reference sequence). The CDR3 nucleotides are TGTGCCAGCAGTTTATCCTCCCTAGCGGGAAACTACGAGCAGTACTTC. This gives the protein CASSLSSLAGNYEQYF.

This clonotype came up many times. This chain uses TRBV12-5 with TRBJ1-2; D is undetermined. Trimming removed 2 bases from V and 6 bases from J, with 10 bases in between. Germline V CDR1 and CDR2: LGHNT, FRNRAP. This CDR3 has 13 amino acids. CDR3 sequence reads: CASGLNSPDGYTF. The CDR3 DNA is TGTGCTAGTGGTTTGAATAGTCCGGATGGCTACACCTTC.

The rearrangement joins TRBV20-1 to TRBJ2-7; 7 nucleotides align to TRBD1. This CDR3 is 13 amino acids long. The germline V gene has CDR1 DFQATT and CDR2 SNEGSKA (reference sequence). Trimming at V came to 4 bases and at J to 2 bases, leaving 5 bases not matched to a gene. The CDR3 protein is CSATAGGTYEQYF. The CDR3 DNA sequence: TGCAGTGCTACCGCAGGGGGTACCTACGAGCAGTACTTC.

V is TRBV19 and J is TRBJ1-2; possibly TRBD1 for D (6 bases). CDR1 is LNHDA and CDR2 is SQIVND in the germline V gene (reference sequence). V was trimmed by 6 bases and J by 4 bases, leaving 12 bases between them. The CDR3 has 13 residues. The CDR3 reads CASRGGHLYGYTF. CDR3 nucleotide sequence: TGTGCCAGTAGGGGGGGCCACCTCTATGGCTACACCTTC.

This clonotype was observed a handful of times. V is TRBV2 and J is TRBJ1-2; the D gene is possibly TRBD1 (5 bases). V lost 6 bases to trimming and J lost 4 bases, with 15 bases between them. Germline V gives CDR1 SNHLY, CDR2 FYNNEI. The CDR3 has 14 amino acids. DNA of the CDR3: TGTGCCAGCAGCCCTAGACAGACCCGCTATGGCTACACCTTC. Protein product: CASSPRQTRYGYTF.

The table lists this clonotype with many counts. CDR3 sequence (DNA): TGTGCCACCTCGACAGGGGGGCGCGAGCAGTACTTC. It yields the protein CATSTGGREQYF. This chain uses TRBV27 with TRBJ2-7; the match to TRBD1 covers 9 bases. Losses at the gene ends were 10 bases for V and 6 bases for J; bases not matched to a gene: 7. The length of the CDR3 is 12 residues. Germline V lookup: CDR1 MNHEY, CDR2 SMNVEV (reference sequence).

This clonotype was counted many times. The chain links TRBV2 to TRBJ2-7; D is possibly TRBD1 (6 bases). The V gene lost 3 bases and the J gene lost 5 bases, with 23 bases spanning the gap. The germline CDR1 and CDR2 sequences are SNHLY and FYNNEI. The CDR3 covers 17 residues. The DNA of the CDR3 is TGTGCCAGCAGTGACCTCCGACTGGGGACACGGAGTCACGAGCAGTACTTC. Its translation is CASSDLRLGTRSHEQYF.

The chain carries TRBV25-1 and TRBJ1-1; possible D gene TRBD1, 5 bases. Germline CDR1 and CDR2: MGHDK and SYGVNS. The length of the CDR3 is 12 residues. Trimming took 4 bases from V and 5 from J, leaving 8 bases between them. CDR3 in DNA: TGTGCCAGCAGTGGAGGGGTAACTGAAGCTTTCTTT. This sequence encodes CASSGGVTEAFF.

The CDR3 spells CSASSPPRDTNSPLHF. CDR3 nucleotide sequence: TGCAGTGCTAGCTCTCCCCCCCGGGACACTAATTCACCCCTCCACTTT. This sequence joins TRBV20-1 and TRBJ1-6; possible D gene TRBD1, 6 bases. Germline CDR1 reads DFQATT; CDR2 reads SNEGSKA (reference sequence). Deletions cut 3 bases from V and 6 bases from J, with 18 bases between. This CDR3 has 16 residues.

This clonotype was seen at least ten times. The chain couples TRBV2 to TRBJ1-4; 7 positions agree with TRBD1. The CDR3 extends over 15 amino acids. V lost 5 bases and J lost 0; bases outside the gene matches: 3. Germline V CDR1 and CDR2: SNHLY, FYNNEI. The CDR3 loop reads CASSPDRATNEKLFF. In DNA form, the CDR3 reads TGTGCCAGCAGTCCCGACAGGGCAACTAATGAAAAACTGTTTTTT.

J is TRBJ2-3 and V is TRBV2; D might be TRBD1 or TRBD2, each matching 5 bases. Germline V gene data show CDR1 as SNHLY and CDR2 as FYNNEI. V dropped 6 bases and J dropped 0 bases, with 13 bases sitting between them. The CDR3 extends over 15 amino acids. CDR3 DNA: TGTGCCAGCAGCGTAACCGGGGCTAGCACAGATACGCAGTATTTT. Its translation is CASSVTGASTDTQYF. The variable domain in full, with the rest retrieved from reference TRBV2 and TRBJ2-3, is EPEVTQTPSHQVTQMGQEVILRCVPISNHLYFYWYRQILGQKVEFLVSFYNNEISEKSEIFDDQFSVERPDGSNFTLKIRSTKLEDSAMYFCASSVTGASTDTQYFGPGTRLTVL.

This clonotype was detected a few times. As DNA, the CDR3 is TGTGCCTGGAGTGCCCAGGGTCGACCCAAAGAGACCCAGTACTTC. Translating gives CAWSAQGRPKETQYF. This chain links TRBV30 with TRBJ2-5, with D possibly matching TRBD1 (5 bases). V gave up 1 base and J gave up 3 bases, with 15 bases separating them. CDR3 length: 15 amino acids. Germline loops: CDR1 GTSNPN, CDR2 SVGIG (reference sequence).

This clonotype was recorded a few times. The CDR3 reads CSGRQGLGYEQYF. CDR3 in DNA: TGCAGCGGAAGACAGGGATTGGGCTACGAGCAGTACTTC. This chain connects TRBV29-1 to TRBJ2-7; 7 bases map to TRBD1. This CDR3 spans 13 amino acids. The junction had 9 bases not matched to a gene; V was cut back by 7 bases and J by 3 bases. CDR1 SQVTM and CDR2 ANQGSEA come from the germline V gene.

For the CDR3, the DNA is TGTGCCAGCTCGGTCGGGGCCTCGAATTCACCCCTCCACTTT. It encodes CASSVGASNSPLHF. The rearrangement joins TRBV10-3 to TRBJ1-6; tentative D call: TRBD1 (5 bases). Trimming stripped 10 bases from V and 7 bases from J, with 17 bases between. The germline gives CDR1 ENHRY, CDR2 SYGVKD. The CDR3 spans 14 residues.

This rearrangement joins TRBV7-3 to TRBJ1-4; no firm D call. The ends were cut back, 2 bases at V and 3 bases at J, with 10 bases in the middle. Germline V lookup: CDR1 SGHTA, CDR2 FQGTGA. The CDR3 has 15 residues. CDR3 residues: CASSLLSSANEKLFF. CDR3 nucleotide sequence: TGTGCCAGCAGCTTACTCAGTTCGGCTAATGAAAAACTGTTTTTT.

This clonotype appeared many times. The chain is built from TRBV3-1 and TRBJ1-1; D gene unclear. Looked up from germline, CDR1 is LGHDT and CDR2 is YNNKEL (reference sequence). The CDR3 totals 15 residues. Trimming removed 1 base at V and 0 bases at J, with 9 bases between. The CDR3 here is CASSQVNSVNTEAFF. CDR3 bases: TGTGCCAGCAGCCAAGTTAACAGTGTGAACACTGAAGCTTTCTTT.

A remark on this clonotype: This could be a read error, since a much larger clone is one nucleotide away. The final CDR3 position lacks the conserved phenylalanine or tryptophan, pointing to a likely read error. The chain uses TRBV7-4 and TRBJ1-1, with 10 bases fitting TRBD1. V dropped 5 bases and J dropped 6; count of bases not matched to a gene: 9. Germline CDR1 reads SGHVT; CDR2 reads SQSDAQ. CDR3 size: 15 residues. CDR3 residues: CASSPTGTGAPEAFL. The CDR3 DNA is TGTGCCAGCAGCCCTACCGGGACAGGGGCTCCTGAAGCTTTCCTT.

This clonotype was found many times. CDR3 residues: CAISLGTGGYEQYF. CDR3 nucleotides: TGTGCCATCTCTCTCGGGACAGGGGGTTACGAGCAGTACTTC. This chain uses TRBV10-3 with TRBJ2-7, with TRBD1 matching over 11 bases. There are 14 residues in the CDR3. V was pared by 8 bases and J by 4 bases, with 7 bases of the junction left unmatched. Looked up from germline, CDR1 is ENHRY and CDR2 is SYGVKD.

This clonotype was seen many times. V and J are TRBV4-1 and TRBJ2-7, with no clear D. The ends were cut back, 4 bases at V and 0 bases at J, with 10 bases in the middle. Germline lookup yields CDR1 MGHRA and CDR2 YSYEKL. The CDR3 has 14 amino acids. The CDR3 is CASSPRGISYEQYF. The CDR3 coding sequence is TGCGCCAGCAGCCCCCGAGGAATCTCCTACGAGCAGTACTTC.

This clonotype was counted once. The J gene is TRBJ1-6, the V gene TRBV19; 8 nucleotides agree with TRBD1. Germline V gives CDR1 LNHDA, CDR2 SQIVND (reference sequence). Trimming took 7 bases from V and 9 from J; bases not matched to a gene: 8. CDR3 length: 14 residues. As DNA, the CDR3 is TGTGCCAGTACTACGGACAGGGTCCGTTCACCCCTCCACTTT. This translates into CASTTDRVRSPLHF.

The chain couples TRBV6-1 to TRBJ1-5, with 10 bases that match TRBD1. Germline V lookup: CDR1 MNHNS, CDR2 SASEGT. V trimming: 10 bases; J trimming: 4 bases; junction bases outside the gene matches: 10. CDR3 length: 15 amino acids. The CDR3 is CATGQGVRRNQPQHF. Here the CDR3 DNA reads TGTGCCACAGGACAGGGGGTGCGAAGGAATCAGCCCCAGCATTTT.

This clonotype was found a few times. J is TRBJ1-2 and V is TRBV7-2, with D hard to call. The ends were cut back, 1 base at V and 3 bases at J, with 6 bases in the middle. The CDR3 runs to 13 residues. CDR1 is SGHTA and CDR2 is FQGNSA in the germline V gene. The CDR3 DNA sequence: TGTGCCAGCAGCTTAGTGAGAGACTATGGCTACACCTTC. It codes for CASSLVRDYGYTF. The variable domain in full, completed from reference TRBV7-2 and TRBJ1-2, reads GAGVSQSPSNKVTEKGKDVELRCDPISGHTALYWYRQSLGQGLEFLIYFQGNSAPDKSGLPSDRFSAERTGGSVSTLTIQRTQQEDSAVYLCASSLVRDYGYTFGSGTRLTVV.

This clonotype was seen once. This chain links TRBV2 with TRBJ1-2; 7 bases match TRBD1. This CDR3 comprises 14 residues. Germline CDR1 SNHLY, CDR2 FYNNEI. With 5 bases clipped from V and 0 bases from J, the junction kept 3 bases outside the gene matches. The CDR3 loop is CASSPGTANYGYTF. CDR3 nucleotide sequence: TGTGCCAGCAGTCCCGGGACAGCTAACTATGGCTACACCTTC.

The V and J genes are TRBV10-3 and TRBJ1-1; D gene ambiguous. The CDR3 consists of 14 residues. The germline CDR1 and CDR2 sequences are ENHRY and SYGVKD. Trimming pared 6 bases from V and 1 base from J, leaving 12 bases between. This chain's CDR3 is CAISSTLSNTEAFF. The CDR3 DNA is TGTGCCATCAGCTCGACCCTTTCGAACACTGAAGCTTTCTTT.

The chain has TRBV6-1 and TRBJ2-5, with D tentatively TRBD2 (6 bases). The ends were cut back, 6 bases at V and 2 bases at J, with 10 bases in the middle. The CDR3 consists of 13 residues. The germline V gene has CDR1 MNHNS and CDR2 SASEGT. CDR3 sequence (DNA): TGTGCCAGCAGCCGGGACTTGCAAGAGACCCAGTACTTC. The encoded protein is CASSRDLQETQYF.

The genes are TRBV24-1 and TRBJ2-1, with D maybe TRBD1 (5 bases). Trimming took off 0 bases at V and 6 bases at J, with 14 bases between the two ends. Per the germline V gene, CDR1 is KGHDR and CDR2 is SFDVKD. The CDR3 has 16 residues. CDR3 bases: TGTGCCACCAGTGATTTGAGGACAACTGGAAGCAATGAGCAGTTCTTC. It encodes CATSDLRTTGSNEQFF.